Below, 18 T cell receptor beta chains from the same sample are listed, as sequenced in a study of blood T cell repertoires in COVID-19. Repertoires were generated with immunoSEQ multiplex PCR, while TCRdb's copy carries only in-frame clones and drops some. The data hold 150,000 to 190,000 clones, with over 75% observed a single time. Sequencing input: peripheral blood. The receptors originated from a woman in her forties with acute or convalescent COVID-19.

The rearrangement uses TRBV27 and TRBJ2-7, with TRBD1 as a possible D gene (5 bases). The CDR3 is made up of 13 amino acids. Between the trimmed V and J ends, which lost 5 bases and 2 bases, there was a span of 10 bases. Germline V gene sequence: CDR1 MNHEY, CDR2 SMNVEV (reference sequence). The CDR3 DNA is TGTGCCAGCAGTCCACGACAGACCTACGAGCAGTACTTC. Its translation is CASSPRQTYEQYF.

This clone has just a few counts. The chain combines TRBV6-1 with TRBJ2-7, with a tentative D call TRBD2 (6 bases). V lost 2 bases and J lost 4, with 12 bases in between. The CDR3 spans 14 residues. The V gene's germline CDR1 is MNHNS and CDR2 SASEGT. CDR3 coding DNA: TGTGCCAGCAGTGAATCTGAGGGAGGATACGAGCAGTACTTC. Its protein product is CASSESEGGYEQYF.

The chain combines TRBV7-8 with TRBJ2-7; TRBD1 matches 8 bases. The CDR3 sequence is 15 residues long. The germline CDR1 and CDR2 sequences are SGHVS and FQNEAQ. V lost 5 bases and J lost 1; bases outside the gene matches: 7. CDR3 DNA: TGTGCCAGCAGCGACGGACAGGGAACGTCCTACGAGCAGTACTTC. Its protein product is CASSDGQGTSYEQYF.

This chain uses TRBV9 with TRBJ1-2, with D tentatively TRBD1 (6 bases). V lost 4 bases to trimming and J lost 7 bases, with 23 bases between them. The length of the CDR3 is 16 residues. Germline V gene lookup returns CDR1 SGDLS and CDR2 YYNGEE. As DNA, the CDR3 is TGTGCCAGCAGCCCCCCCCAAGACAGGAAAGTCCGTGGCTACACCTTC. Translation: CASSPPQDRKVRGYTF.

The chain combines TRBV29-1 with TRBJ1-1; TRBD1 matches 9 bases. CDR1 and CDR2 from the germline V gene are SQVTM and ANQGSEA. This CDR3 contains 13 residues. Trimming took 4 bases from V and 1 from J; bases not matched to a gene: 1. CDR3 nucleotide sequence: TGCAGCGTTGGGGGACAGGGGAACACTGAAGCTTTCTTT. This gives the protein CSVGGQGNTEAFF.

This chain links TRBV3-1 (or the pseudogene TRBV3-2) with TRBJ2-1, with 10 bases fitting TRBD2. The V gene's germline CDR1 is LGHDT and CDR2 YNNKEL (reference sequence). The V segment lost 6 bases and the J segment 5 bases; nucleotides outside the gene matches: 7. The CDR3 spans 15 residues. CDR3 in DNA: TGTGCCAGCAGAAGCACTAGCGGGATTGACAATGAGCAGTTCTTC. Protein product: CASRSTSGIDNEQFF.

V usage is TRBV5-4 and J usage is TRBJ1-6; perhaps TRBD1 as D (5 bases). V lost 4 bases to trimming and J lost 3 bases, with 11 bases between them. This CDR3 is 15 amino acids long. The V gene's germline CDR1 is SGHNT and CDR2 YYREEE (reference sequence). The DNA of the CDR3 is TGTGCCAGCAGCCTGGACATGATCTATAATTCACCCCTCCACTTT. It codes for CASSLDMIYNSPLHF.

This rearrangement joins TRBV7-9 to TRBJ1-2; no clear D. Germline CDR1 and CDR2: SEHNR and FQNEAQ (reference sequence). This CDR3 has 13 residues. V lost 5 bases and J 0 bases, leaving 7 bases between the germline ends. This CDR3 is CASSLLSNYGYTF. In DNA, the CDR3 is TGTGCCAGCAGCCTCCTTTCTAACTATGGCTACACCTTC.

This chain joins TRBV4-1 and TRBJ2-1; no clear D gene. Trimming pared 0 bases from V and 7 bases from J, leaving 13 bases between. Germline V gives CDR1 MGHRA, CDR2 YSYEKL. This CDR3 has 15 amino acids. CDR3 nucleotide sequence: TGCGCCAGCAGCCAAGATCTGTATTGGGCTAATGAGCAGTTCTTC. Its translation: CASSQDLYWANEQFF.

Only a few counts were recorded for this clone. The rearrangement joins TRBV27 to TRBJ1-2; 7 nucleotides align to TRBD1. The J segment lost 4 bases and the V segment lost 5 bases, leaving 7 bases of the junction unmatched. Germline V gene lookup returns CDR1 MNHEY and CDR2 SMNVEV (reference sequence). The CDR3 covers 14 residues. In DNA, the CDR3 is TGTGCCAGCAGTATGAGCGACAGGGCCTATGGCTACACCTTC. Its translation: CASSMSDRAYGYTF.

This clone was observed a handful of times. The rearrangement uses TRBV7-3 and TRBJ1-1; TRBD1 aligns across 8 bases. Looked up from germline, CDR1 is SGHTA and CDR2 is FQGTGA. The CDR3 runs to 12 residues. J lost 10 bases, V lost 8 bases, and 9 bases had no gene match. CDR3 sequence: CASFRDRNVAFF. Here the CDR3 DNA reads TGTGCCAGCTTCCGGGACAGGAATGTAGCTTTCTTT. Using reference TRBV7-3 and TRBJ1-1 for the parts outside the CDR3, the full variable domain is GAGVSQTPSNKVTEKGKYVELRCDPISGHTALYWYRQSLGQGPEFLIYFQGTGAADDSGLPNDRFFAVRPEGSVSTLKIQRTERGDSAVYLCASFRDRNVAFFGQGTRLTVV.

The chain combines TRBV18 with TRBJ2-2; 8 nucleotides agree with TRBD2. The CDR3 has 15 amino acids. Germline lookup yields CDR1 KGHSH and CDR2 LQKENI. J was trimmed by 7 bases and V by 3 bases; bases with no gene match: 7. CDR3 nucleotides: TGTGCCAGCTCACCGTTGCGGGAGGAGAACGGGGAGCTGTTTTTT. This encodes CASSPLREENGELFF.

The rearrangement links TRBV5-6 to TRBJ2-2; D remains unclear. V shed 0 bases and J shed 3 bases, with 9 bases lying between them. This CDR3 is 15 amino acids long. Germline CDR1 SGHDT, CDR2 YYEEEE. The CDR3 bases are TGTGCCAGCAGCTTGGGAGGATGGGACACCGGGGAGCTGTTTTTT. Translating gives CASSLGGWDTGELFF.

The CDR3 nucleotides are TGCACCAGCAGCCAAGGGCGTCTTGCAGGGGGACTAGCGGGAGACACCGGGGAGCTGTTTTTT. Translation: CTSSQGRLAGGLAGDTGELFF. The chain couples TRBV1 to TRBJ2-2; the listed D gene, TRBD2, was not tested against the DNA. TRBV1 is labeled a pseudogene. The CDR3 contains 21 residues.

The chain combines TRBV5-1 with TRBJ2-3; 10 bases are shared with TRBD1. Germline V gives CDR1 SGHRS, CDR2 YFSETQ. V dropped 5 bases and J dropped 4; count of bases not matched to a gene: 10. This CDR3 region has 16 residues. The CDR3 DNA is TGCGCCAGCAGTTACCGGGACAGGGGATACGCAGATACGCAGTATTTT. This sequence encodes CASSYRDRGYADTQYF.

This chain links TRBV24-1 with TRBJ1-2; no clear D. Per the germline V gene, CDR1 is KGHDR and CDR2 is SFDVKD. The V end was cut by 0 bases, the J end by 5 bases, with 9 bases between. This CDR3 comprises 14 residues. The CDR3 DNA follows: TGTGCCACCAGTGATTTGGACATTGGGTATGGCTACACCTTC. Translation: CATSDLDIGYGYTF.

This chain connects TRBV2 to TRBJ2-1; D may be TRBD2 (5 bases). Trimming removed 5 bases at V and 8 bases at J, with 22 bases between. The CDR3 extends over 16 amino acids. Germline CDR1 SNHLY, CDR2 FYNNEI. The CDR3 protein is CASSPTTLGIGDEQFF. The CDR3, as DNA: TGTGCCAGCAGTCCTACTACCCTCGGGATCGGCGATGAGCAGTTCTTC.

The table lists this clone with a few counts. V gene TRBV7-3 combines with J gene TRBJ2-3; D not certain. Per the germline V gene, CDR1 is SGHTA and CDR2 is FQGTGA. Trimming took off 5 bases at V and 6 bases at J, with 9 bases between the two ends. The CDR3 has 12 residues. CDR3 bases: TGTGCCAGCAGCCCCGGGTGGGATACGCAGTATTTT. It yields the protein CASSPGWDTQYF.